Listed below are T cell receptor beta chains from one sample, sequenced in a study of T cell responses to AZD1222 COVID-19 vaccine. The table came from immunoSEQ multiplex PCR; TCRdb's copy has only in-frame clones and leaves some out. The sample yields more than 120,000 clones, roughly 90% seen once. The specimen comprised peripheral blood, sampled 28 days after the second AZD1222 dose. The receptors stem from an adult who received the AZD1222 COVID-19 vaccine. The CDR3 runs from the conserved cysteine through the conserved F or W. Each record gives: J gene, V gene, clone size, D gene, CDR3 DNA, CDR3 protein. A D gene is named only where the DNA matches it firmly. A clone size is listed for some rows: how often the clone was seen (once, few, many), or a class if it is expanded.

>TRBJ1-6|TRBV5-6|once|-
TGTGCCAGCAGCCCGACGGGGGGACTGGGCAATTCACCCCTCCACTTT
CASSPTGGLGNSPLHF
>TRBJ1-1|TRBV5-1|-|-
TGCGCCAGCAGCCGTCAGGGGTCAGCGAACACTGAAGCTTTCTTT
CASSRQGSANTEAFF
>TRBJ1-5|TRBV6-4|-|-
TGTGCCAGCAGACCCGCTCAGTCCAACCGGGACAATCAGCCCCAGCATTTT
CASRPAQSNRDNQPQHF
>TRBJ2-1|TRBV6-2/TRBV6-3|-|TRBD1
TGTGCCAGCAGTTACTCAGGGACAGCCTTCTACAATGAGCAGTTCTTC
CASSYSGTAFYNEQFF
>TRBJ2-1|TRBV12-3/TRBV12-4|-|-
TGTGCCAGCAGTCCAGGGGTGAATGAGCAGTTCTTC
CASSPGVNEQFF
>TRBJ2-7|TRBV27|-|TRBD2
TGTGCCAGCAGTCCAGACCCTAGCGGGTACTACGAGCAGTACTTC
CASSPDPSGYYEQYF
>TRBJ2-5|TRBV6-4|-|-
TGTGCCAGGAGGTCGGGACCTAGGGAGACCCAGTACTTC
CARRSGPRETQYF
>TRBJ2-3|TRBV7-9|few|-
TGTGCCACCAAAAAGGGGGGTAACACAGATACGCAGTATTTT
CATKKGGNTDTQYF
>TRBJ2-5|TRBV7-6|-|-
TGTGCCAGCAGCTCCGAAGGCGGGGCGGAGACCCAGTACTTC
CASSSEGGAETQYF
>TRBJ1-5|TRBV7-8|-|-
TGTGCCAGCAGCTTAGTGGAGGGCAATCAGCCCCAGCATTTT
CASSLVEGNQPQHF
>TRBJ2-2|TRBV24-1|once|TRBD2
TGTGCCACCAGTGATCCAACTAGCGGGGGGGCCGGGGAGCTGTTTTTT
CATSDPTSGGAGELFF
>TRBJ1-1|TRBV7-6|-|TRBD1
TGTGCCAGCAGCCCGGGACAGGGAACGAACACTGAAGCTTTCTTT
CASSPGQGTNTEAFF
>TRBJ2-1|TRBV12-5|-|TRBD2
TGTGCTAGTGGTTCTGGACTAGCGGGAGACCCCGGGAAGGATGAGCAGTTCTTC
CASGSGLAGDPGKDEQFF
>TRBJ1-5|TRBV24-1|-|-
TGTGCCACCAGTGTCACAGACAATCAGCCCCAGCATTTT
CATSVTDNQPQHF
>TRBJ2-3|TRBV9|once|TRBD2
TGTGCCAGCAGCGTAGTGGCGGGAGACCCCCCAGATACGCAGTATTTT
CASSVVAGDPPDTQYF
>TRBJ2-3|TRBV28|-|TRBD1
TGTGCCAGCAGTGGGGAGGACAGGGGTCCCACAGATACGCAGTATTTT
CASSGEDRGPTDTQYF
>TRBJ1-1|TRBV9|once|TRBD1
TGTGCCAGCAGCGAGTTACAGGGGGTAAACACTGAAGCTTTCTTT
CASSELQGVNTEAFF
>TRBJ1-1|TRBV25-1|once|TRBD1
TGTGCCAGCACCCGGGACAGGGGGGACAAACCCCCAGCTTTCTTT
CASTRDRGDKPPAFF
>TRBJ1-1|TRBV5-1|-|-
TGCGCCAGCAGCTTGGACGGCACTTACACTGAAGCTTTCTTT
CASSLDGTYTEAFF
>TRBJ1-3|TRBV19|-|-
TGTGCCAGTAGTCCCGAGCTATTCTCTGGAAACACCATATATTTT
CASSPELFSGNTIYF
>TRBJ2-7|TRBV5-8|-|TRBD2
TGTGCCAGCAGTTTAGGACTAGCGGGGAACCACGAGCAGTACTTC
CASSLGLAGNHEQYF
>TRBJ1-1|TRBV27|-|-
TGTGCCAGCAGTTGGCGAGAAGGATACGGGTTAGGTTTCTTT
CASSWREGYGLGFF